These T cell receptor beta chains were read from a single sample in a study of CD8 T cells in Susac syndrome. Using its own MiXCR run on the immunoSEQ multiplex PCR reads, TCRdb lists one record per CDR3 protein. Among about 77,000 distinct CDR3 sequences listed, more than 85% were seen once. Source material: CD4+ T cells from PBMCs. The receptors derive from a human donor with Susac syndrome. CDR3s include the opening cysteine and the closing phenylalanine or tryptophan. The order of the fields is D gene, J gene, V gene, clone size, CDR3 DNA, CDR3 protein. D genes are given only for firm matches. Part of the rows lack a size; the others show once, few, many or a class for expanded clones.

NA | TRBJ2-6 | TRBV7-2 | NA | TGTGCCAGCAGCTTGACCGGTCTCATTTCTGGGGCCAACGTCCTGACTTTC | CASSLTGLISGANVLTF
NA | TRBJ2-5 | TRBV6-2/TRBV6-3 | NA | TGTGCCAGCAGTGTCCGGGAGACCCAGTACTTC | CASSVRETQYF
TRBD1 | TRBJ2-7 | TRBV7-2 | NA | TGTGCCAGCAGCTTAGAACAGGGGGCGGGCGAGCAGTACTTC | CASSLEQGAGEQYF
TRBD1 | TRBJ2-1 | TRBV29-1 | once | TGCAGCGCCCAGGGGGCAGCCTACAATGAGCAGTTCTTC | CSAQGAAYNEQFF
NA | TRBJ2-1 | TRBV4-1 | NA | TGCGCCAGCAGCCAGGACCGAAGTTTCAATGAGCAGTTCTTC | CASSQDRSFNEQFF
TRBD1 | TRBJ2-3 | TRBV12-3/TRBV12-4 | NA | TGTGCCAGCAGTCGGACAGGGTCAGATACGCAGTATTTT | CASSRTGSDTQYF
NA | TRBJ1-4 | TRBV12-3/TRBV12-4 | NA | TGTGCCAGCAGTCTGGTCGTTAATGAGAAACTGTTTTTT | CASSLVVNEKLFF
TRBD1 | TRBJ1-3 | TRBV9 | NA | TGTGCCAGCAGCGTAGCGTGGACAGGGAACGGAAACACCATATATTTT | CASSVAWTGNGNTIYF
NA | TRBJ2-5 | TRBV10-3 | NA | TGTGCCATCAGTGAGTCGGGGGAGACCCAGTACTTC | CAISESGETQYF
TRBD1 | TRBJ2-7 | TRBV7-9 | NA | TGTGCCAGCAGCCTAGGACAGGGTAGGGCGCAGTACTTC | CASSLGQGRAQYF
TRBD2 | TRBJ2-3 | TRBV7-8 | NA | TGTGCCAGCAGCTTAGCGCGCACTAGCGGGGCTTCTAGCACAGATACGCAGTATTTT | CASSLARTSGASSTDTQYF
NA | TRBJ2-7 | TRBV5-1 | NA | TGCGCCAGCAGGTTTCCGGGGTCCAACGAGCAGTACTTC | CASRFPGSNEQYF
NA | TRBJ2-1 | TRBV12-3/TRBV12-4 | NA | TGTGCCAGCAGTTTAGGCTATGGGTCAGCGGTTTCCTACAATGAGCAGTTCTTC | CASSLGYGSAVSYNEQFF
NA | TRBJ1-5 | TRBV7-9 | NA | TGTGCCAGCAGCTTAGCGCGAGAGACCTATCAGCCCCAGCATTTT | CASSLARETYQPQHF
NA | TRBJ2-5 | TRBV6-6 | NA | TGTGCCAGCAGTTACCCTCTAGAGACCCAGTACTTC | CASSYPLETQYF
NA | TRBJ2-1 | TRBV19 | NA | TGTGCCAGTAGTATAAGCGGAGAGAGCTCCTACAATGAGCAGTTCTTC | CASSISGESSYNEQFF
TRBD1 | TRBJ2-5 | TRBV19 | NA | TGTGCCAGTACCGGGACAGGGATTCTCCAAGAGACCCAGTACTTC | CASTGTGILQETQYF
NA | TRBJ1-1 | TRBV2 | NA | TGTGCCAGCAGTAAAGAGGGTAACACTGAAGCTTTCTTT | CASSKEGNTEAFF
NA | TRBJ2-5 | TRBV18 | NA | TGTGCCAGCTCACCTCCAACAGACAGAGAGACCCAGTACTTC | CASSPPTDRETQYF
NA | TRBJ2-6 | TRBV7-9 | once | TGTGCCAGCGGGGAGGACTCTGGGGCCAACGTCCTGACTTTC | CASGEDSGANVLTF
NA | TRBJ2-1 | TRBV3-1 | NA | TGTGCCAGCAGCAGTCCGGGACTTCAAGACAATGAGCAGTTCTTC | CASSSPGLQDNEQFF
NA | TRBJ1-3 | TRBV6-5 | NA | TGTGCCAGCAGTTACTCAATAACCGGGTCTGGAAACACCATATATTTT | CASSYSITGSGNTIYF
TRBD1 | TRBJ1-2 | TRBV12-3/TRBV12-4 | NA | TGTGCCAGCAGAGCTACAGGGGGCGGAATAAGCGGCTACACCTTC | CASRATGGGISGYTF
NA | TRBJ1-5 | TRBV29-1 | NA | TGCAGCGTCACCACCGACAGGACCGGTAGCAATCAGCCCCAGCATTTT | CSVTTDRTGSNQPQHF
TRBD2 | TRBJ2-1 | TRBV20-1 | few | TGCAGTGCTATTAGCGGGAGGAGGGGTGGGGATGAGCAGTTCTTC | CSAISGRRGGDEQFF
NA | TRBJ2-7 | TRBV7-2 | NA | TGTGCCAGCAGCTTAGGTGGCACAGTAAGGTACGAGCAGTACTTC | CASSLGGTVRYEQYF
NA | TRBJ2-7 | TRBV15 | NA | TGTGCCACCAGCAGAGATCCCCCAGCGATCTACGAGCAGTACTTC | CATSRDPPAIYEQYF